This TCR beta chain was documented in a study of CD8+ T cells in alopecia areata (dated by TCRdb to the late 2010s). Notes on the research overall: The treated patients took part in an open-label pilot trial in which moderate-to-severe alopecia areata was treated with oral tofacitinib at 5 to 10 mg twice daily. TCRbeta CDR3 regions were amplified by immunoSEQ multiplex PCR using 35 Vbeta forward and 13 Jbeta reverse primers. To study T cell clonal expansion in alopecia areata, the researchers applied high-throughput TCRbeta sequencing to both the C3H/HeJ mouse model and human patients. Scalp clonality was compared among normal scalp (n=4), patchy alopecia areata scalp (n=8), and alopecia totalis/universalis scalp (n=8). Patients on tofacitinib were biopsied at baseline and after 4 and 24 weeks of treatment, and several of the patients also had a later scalp biopsy. RNA was extracted with the PAXgene miRNA kit for fixed scalp, the miRNeasy kit for PBMCs, and the RNeasy kit for mouse skin. Tofacitinib was given for 6 to 18 months, followed by 6 months of follow-up off drug to assess delayed response and recurrence. Human TCRbeta sequencing covered scalp tissue and sorted CD4+ and CD8+ peripheral blood T cells from patchy and totalis/universalis alopecia areata patients and healthy controls. Disease severity in treated patients was measured with the SALT score, which quantifies the percentage of affected scalp surface area. What the authors observed across the whole study: During tofacitinib treatment, many expanded lesional clones stuck around in both scalp and blood, and this persistence may partly explain why relapse happens after treatment is stopped. Scalp TCR repertoire analysis is complicated because resident alphabeta T cells in normal human skin are also sequenced, whereas mouse skin is dominated by gammadelta T cells. Tofacitinib significantly lowered scalp clonality and the number of expanded CD8+ clones among the top 100 scalp clones. Because the treated cohort was small and had only one nonresponder, larger studies are needed to examine links between baseline CD8+ expansion and response. Shared TCR sequences between patients were less evident than in mice, which may be partly attributable to HLA diversity in the patient population. Compared with normal scalp, lesional scalp had higher clonality and more expanded CD8+ clones, particularly in alopecia totalis/universalis, a pattern that suggests antigenic drive.

Library creation used the immunoSEQ multiplex PCR assay. For TCR sequencing, RNA was extracted from every sample and reverse transcribed into cDNA to serve as template. First-strand cDNA was synthesized with SuperScript III using a 2:1 mix of oligo-dT and random hexamers. A synthetic immune receptor repertoire was used to measure amplification bias, and any remaining bias was corrected computationally. Processing in the source paper ran as follows. Raw reads were preprocessed for error removal, and CDR3 was defined according to IMGT conventions as running from the conserved cysteine to phenylalanine. Clonality was computed by normalizing Shannon entropy by log2 of the number of productive unique TCRs and subtracting the result from 1. Scalp TCRbeta sequences were cross-referenced with sorted blood CD4 and CD8 repertoires so that the CD4 or CD8 identity of scalp clones could be inferred. Here the immuneACCESS table is served through TCRdb, limited to in-frame sequences with V and J called. Missing clones are a known gap in these copies; in checked studies unresolved V genes cover under half, and the rest lacks a known reason. Clone size and the V and J calls come from that table; the DNA yielded D and trimming. The sample has some 100,000 clones on record, less than 75% of them singletons. The ten biggest clones cover under 35% of the sample.

Sample time point, as interpreted from the label and publication: less than five weeks on oral tofacitinib. In the paper's terms, the treatment or condition label means: oral pan-JAK inhibitor, 5-10 mg twice daily. Lesional scalp punch biopsies and peripheral blood were obtained from alopecia areata patients. PBMCs were isolated by density centrifugation and stained for CD3, CD4 and CD8, and CD4+ and CD8+ T cells were sorted on a FACSAria. CDR1 DFQATT and CDR2 SNEGSKA are derived from the germline V gene (reference sequence). The cysteine opens and the phenylalanine closes a CDR3 of 11 amino acids. Only the CDR3 portion is preserved as DNA: 33 bases, with reading frame beginning at the first base. V and J lose 7 bases and 3 bases, and a span of 9 bases separates them. This clone was seen a few times. It has no known antigen specificity. The record has no base qualities; no much larger clone is one base away.

The source material was CD8+ T cells sorted from blood, sampled at week 4, from a patient treated with tofacitinib. The receptor's source is a human donor with alopecia areata. The chain is made from TRBV20-1 and TRBJ1-1; there is no confident call for the D gene. CDR3 loop: CSGTLDTEAFF. In nucleotide form, the sequence is TGCAGTGGGACCCTTGACACTGAAGCTTTCTTT.